This T cell receptor (beta chain) was identified in a study of blood T cell repertoires in COVID-19. Looking at the study overall: Researchers got acute and convalescent COVID-19 samples from the United States, Italy and Spain. Sources were T cells, B-cell-depleted T cells, or PBMCs; the material itself was cDNA or gDNA.

Between the trimmed V and J ends, which lost 7 bases and 10 bases, there was a span of 17 bases. The germline V gene has CDR1 MNHEY and CDR2 SVGAGI. The CDR3 extends over 14 amino acids. Data came from immunoSEQ multiplex PCR; TCRdb stores just in-frame clones and leaves some out. This sample has roughly 150,000 clones; about 87% occur once, and the top ten carry 44%. The receptor comes from a human donor in a cohort sampled during active COVID-19. This chain connects TRBV6-5 to TRBJ1-6; D unresolved. Sequencing was carried out using peripheral blood. The CDR3 DNA reads as TGTGCCAGCAACCCCCGGCGGGGAGGATCACCCCTCCACTTT. This translates into CASNPRRGGSPLHF.